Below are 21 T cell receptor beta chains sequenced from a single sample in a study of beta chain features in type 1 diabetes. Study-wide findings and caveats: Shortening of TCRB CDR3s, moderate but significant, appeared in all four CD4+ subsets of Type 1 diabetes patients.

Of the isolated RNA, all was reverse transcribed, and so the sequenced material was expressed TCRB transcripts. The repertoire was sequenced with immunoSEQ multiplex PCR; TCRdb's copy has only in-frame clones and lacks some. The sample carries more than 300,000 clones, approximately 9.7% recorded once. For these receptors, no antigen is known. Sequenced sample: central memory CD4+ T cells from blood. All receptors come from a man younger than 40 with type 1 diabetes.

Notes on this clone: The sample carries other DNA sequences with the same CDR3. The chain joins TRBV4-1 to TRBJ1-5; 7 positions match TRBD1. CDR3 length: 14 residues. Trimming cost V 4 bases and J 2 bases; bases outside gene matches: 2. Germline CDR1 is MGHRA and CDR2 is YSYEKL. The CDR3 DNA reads TGCGCCAGCAGCCCCGGACAGGGCAATCAGCCCCAGCATTTT. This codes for CASSPGQGNQPQHF.

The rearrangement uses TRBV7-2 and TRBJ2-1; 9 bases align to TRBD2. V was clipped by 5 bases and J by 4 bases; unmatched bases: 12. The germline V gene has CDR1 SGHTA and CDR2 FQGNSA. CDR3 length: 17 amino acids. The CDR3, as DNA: TGTGCCAGCAGCCCTGCATTAGGGGCGGGGGGGTACAATGAGCAGTTCTTC. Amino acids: CASSPALGAGGYNEQFF.

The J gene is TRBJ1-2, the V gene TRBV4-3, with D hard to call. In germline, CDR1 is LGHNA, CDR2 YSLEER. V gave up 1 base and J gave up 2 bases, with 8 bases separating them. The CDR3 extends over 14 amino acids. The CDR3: CASSQAVTNYGYTF. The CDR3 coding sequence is TGCGCCAGCAGCCAAGCGGTAACGAACTATGGCTACACCTTC.

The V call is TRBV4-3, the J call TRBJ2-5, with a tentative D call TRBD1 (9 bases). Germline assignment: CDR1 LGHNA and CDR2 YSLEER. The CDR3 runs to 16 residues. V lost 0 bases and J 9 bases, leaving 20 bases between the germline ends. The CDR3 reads CASSQENSGTGSAQYF. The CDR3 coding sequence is TGCGCCAGCAGCCAAGAAAATAGCGGGACAGGGTCAGCCCAGTACTTC.

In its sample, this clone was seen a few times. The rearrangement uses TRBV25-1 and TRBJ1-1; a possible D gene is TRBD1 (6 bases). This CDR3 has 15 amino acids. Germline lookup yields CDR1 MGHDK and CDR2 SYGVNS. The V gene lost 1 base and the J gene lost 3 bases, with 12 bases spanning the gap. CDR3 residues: CASSELGGRDTEAFF. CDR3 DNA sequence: TGTGCCAGCAGTGAATTGGGGGGCAGGGACACTGAAGCTTTCTTT.

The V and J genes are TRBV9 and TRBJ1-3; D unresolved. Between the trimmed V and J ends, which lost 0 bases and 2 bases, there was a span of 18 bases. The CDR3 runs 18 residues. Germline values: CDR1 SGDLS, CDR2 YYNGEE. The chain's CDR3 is CASSVDFIGGQTGNTIYF. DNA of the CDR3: TGTGCCAGCAGCGTAGATTTCATAGGTGGCCAGACTGGAAACACCATATATTTT.

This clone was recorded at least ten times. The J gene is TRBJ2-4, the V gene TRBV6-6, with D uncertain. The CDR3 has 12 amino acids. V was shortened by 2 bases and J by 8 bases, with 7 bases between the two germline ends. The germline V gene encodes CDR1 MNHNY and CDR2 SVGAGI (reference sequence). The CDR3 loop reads CASSYDSDIQYF. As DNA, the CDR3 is TGTGCCAGCAGTTACGACTCGGACATTCAGTACTTC.

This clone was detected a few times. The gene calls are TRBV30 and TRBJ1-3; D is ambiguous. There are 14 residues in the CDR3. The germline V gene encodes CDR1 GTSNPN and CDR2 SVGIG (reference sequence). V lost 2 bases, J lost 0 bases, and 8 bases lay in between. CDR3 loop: CAWSKGHSGNTIYF. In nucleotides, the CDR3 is TGTGCCTGGAGTAAGGGCCACTCTGGAAACACCATATATTTT. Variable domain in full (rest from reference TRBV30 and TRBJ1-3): SQTIHQWPATLVQPVGSPLSLECTVEGTSNPNLYWYRQAAGRGLQLLFYSVGIGQISSEVPQNLSASRPQDRQFILSSKKLLLSDSGFYLCAWSKGHSGNTIYFGEGSWLTVV.

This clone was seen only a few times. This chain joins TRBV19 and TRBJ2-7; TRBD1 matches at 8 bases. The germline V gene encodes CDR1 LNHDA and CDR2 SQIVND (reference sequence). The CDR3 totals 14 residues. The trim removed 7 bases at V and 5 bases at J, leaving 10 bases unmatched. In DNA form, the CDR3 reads TGTGCCAGTAAATCCCAGGCAGGGGGCAACGAGCAGTACTTC. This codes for CASKSQAGGNEQYF.

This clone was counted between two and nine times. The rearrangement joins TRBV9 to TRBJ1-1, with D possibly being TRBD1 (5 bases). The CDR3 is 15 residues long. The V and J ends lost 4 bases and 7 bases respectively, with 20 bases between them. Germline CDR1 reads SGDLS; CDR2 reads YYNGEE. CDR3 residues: CASSPTGTDRNEAFF. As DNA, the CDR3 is TGTGCCAGCAGCCCCACCGGGACCGATAGGAATGAAGCTTTCTTT. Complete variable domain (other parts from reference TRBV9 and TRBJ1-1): DSGVTQTPKHLITATGQRVTLRCSPRSGDLSVYWYQQSLDQGLQFLIQYYNGEERAKGNILERFSAQQFPDLHSELNLSSLELGDSALYFCASSPTGTDRNEAFFGQGTRLTVV.

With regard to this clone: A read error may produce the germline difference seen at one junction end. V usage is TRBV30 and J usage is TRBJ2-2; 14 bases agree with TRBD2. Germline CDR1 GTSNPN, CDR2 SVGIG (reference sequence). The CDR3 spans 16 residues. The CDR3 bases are TGCCCCTGGACGGGACTAGCGGGGGCGAACACCGGGGAGCTGTTTTTT. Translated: CPWTGLAGANTGELFF.

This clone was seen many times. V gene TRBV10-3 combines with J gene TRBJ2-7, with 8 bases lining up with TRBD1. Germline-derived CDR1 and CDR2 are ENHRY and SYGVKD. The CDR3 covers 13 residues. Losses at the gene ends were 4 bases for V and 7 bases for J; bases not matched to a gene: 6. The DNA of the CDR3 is TGTGCCATCAGTGTTCCGGACAGGGTTGAGCAGTACTTC. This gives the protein CAISVPDRVEQYF.

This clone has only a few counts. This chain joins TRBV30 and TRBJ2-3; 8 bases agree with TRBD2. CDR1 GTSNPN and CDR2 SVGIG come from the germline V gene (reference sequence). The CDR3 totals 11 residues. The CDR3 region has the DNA TGTCGAGCGGGGGTCACAGATACGCAGTATTTT. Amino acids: CRAGVTDTQYF.

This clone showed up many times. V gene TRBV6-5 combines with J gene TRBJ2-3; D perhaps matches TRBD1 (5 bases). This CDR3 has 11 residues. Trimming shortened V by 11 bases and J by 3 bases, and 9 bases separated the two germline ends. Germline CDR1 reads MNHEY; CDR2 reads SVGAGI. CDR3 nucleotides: TGTGCCGCCCAGGGAACAGATACGCAGTATTTT. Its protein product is CAAQGTDTQYF.

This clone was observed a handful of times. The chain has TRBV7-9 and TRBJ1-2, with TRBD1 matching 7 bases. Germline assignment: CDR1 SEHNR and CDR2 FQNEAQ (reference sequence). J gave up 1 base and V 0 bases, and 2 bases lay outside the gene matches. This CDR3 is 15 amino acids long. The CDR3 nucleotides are TGTGCCAGCAGCTTAGCCCAGGGGGATAACTATGGCTACACCTTC. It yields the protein CASSLAQGDNYGYTF.

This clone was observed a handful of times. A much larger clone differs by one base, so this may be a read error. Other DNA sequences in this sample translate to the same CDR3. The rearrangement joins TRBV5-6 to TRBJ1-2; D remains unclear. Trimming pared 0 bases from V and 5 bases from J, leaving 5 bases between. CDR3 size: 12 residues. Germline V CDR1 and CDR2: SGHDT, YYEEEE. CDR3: CASSLDSYGYTF. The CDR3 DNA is TGTGCCAGCAGCTTGGACAGTTATGGCTACACCTTC.

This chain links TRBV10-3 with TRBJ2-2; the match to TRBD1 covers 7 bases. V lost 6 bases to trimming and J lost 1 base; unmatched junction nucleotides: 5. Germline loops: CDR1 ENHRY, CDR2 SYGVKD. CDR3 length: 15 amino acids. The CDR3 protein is CAISGQVMNTGELFF. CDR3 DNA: TGTGCCATCAGCGGACAGGTGATGAACACCGGGGAGCTGTTTTTT.

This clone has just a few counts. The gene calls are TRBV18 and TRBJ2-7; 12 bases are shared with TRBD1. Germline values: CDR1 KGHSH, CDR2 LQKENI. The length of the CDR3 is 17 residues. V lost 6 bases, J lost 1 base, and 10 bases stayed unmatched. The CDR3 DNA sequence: TGTGCCAGCTCCCTCCGGGACAGGGGGCCTGCTTCCTACGAGCAGTACTTC. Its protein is CASSLRDRGPASYEQYF. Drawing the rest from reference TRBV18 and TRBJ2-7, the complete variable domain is NAGVMQNPRHLVRRRGQEARLRCSPMKGHSHVYWYRQLPEEGLKFMVYLQKENIIDESGMPKERFSAEFPKEGPSILRIQQVVRGDSAAYFCASSLRDRGPASYEQYFGPGTRLTVT.

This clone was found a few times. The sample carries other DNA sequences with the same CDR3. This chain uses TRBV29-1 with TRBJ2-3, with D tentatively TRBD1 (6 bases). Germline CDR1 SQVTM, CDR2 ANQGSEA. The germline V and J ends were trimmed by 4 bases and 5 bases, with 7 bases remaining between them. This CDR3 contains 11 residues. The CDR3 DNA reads TGCAGCGTTGCCAGGGGAGATACGCAGTATTTT. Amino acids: CSVARGDTQYF.

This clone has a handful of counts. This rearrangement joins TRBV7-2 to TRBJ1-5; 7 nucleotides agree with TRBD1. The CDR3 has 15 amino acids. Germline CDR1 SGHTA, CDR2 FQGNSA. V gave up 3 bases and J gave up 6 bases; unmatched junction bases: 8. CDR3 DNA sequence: TGTGCCAGCAGCTTCACAGGGGTGGGAAGTCAGCCCCAGCATTTT. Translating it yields CASSFTGVGSQPQHF.

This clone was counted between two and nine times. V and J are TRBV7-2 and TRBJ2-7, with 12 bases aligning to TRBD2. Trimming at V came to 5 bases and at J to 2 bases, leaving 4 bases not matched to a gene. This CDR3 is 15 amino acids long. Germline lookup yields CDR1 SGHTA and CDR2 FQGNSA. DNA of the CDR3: TGTGCCAGCAGCGAACTAGCGGGGGGCCCCTACGAGCAGTACTTC. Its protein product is CASSELAGGPYEQYF.